Listed below are T cell receptor beta chains from one sample, sequenced in a study of blood T cell repertoires in COVID-19. Assay used: immunoSEQ multiplex PCR; TCRdb lists only in-frame clones, some missing. The top ten hold approximately 15% of the sample, which has fewer than 70,000 clones, roughly 86% seen once. Material: peripheral blood. The receptors here all came from a man aged 40-55 years with COVID-19, enrolled during active disease. Both conserved end residues are part of each CDR3. The D gene is left open where the match is weak. Rows may omit the clone size; those that give it use once, few, many or a size class.

cdr3_aa cdr3_nt d_call j_call clone_size v_call
CASKQQGKDGYTF TGTGCCAGCAAACAACAGGGGAAAGATGGCTACACCTTC TRBD1 TRBJ1-2 NA TRBV6-5
CASSLGDRDEKLFF TGCGCCAGCAGCTTGGGGGACAGGGACGAAAAACTGTTTTTT TRBD1 TRBJ1-4 NA TRBV5-1
CASSPEYSGGFNEQFF TGTGCCAGCAGCCCGGAATATAGCGGGGGATTCAATGAGCAGTTCTTC TRBD2 TRBJ2-1 NA TRBV7-3
CASSLLAGGLDEQFF TGTGCCAGCAGCTTACTAGCGGGGGGGCTGGATGAGCAGTTCTTC TRBD2 TRBJ2-1 once TRBV7-8
CATSSGQGRETQYF TGTGCCACCAGCAGTGGACAGGGAAGGGAGACCCAGTACTTC TRBD1 TRBJ2-5 NA TRBV15
CAWSPPGQGAGDIQYF TGTGCCTGGAGTCCACCTGGCCAGGGGGCGGGAGACATTCAGTACTTC NA TRBJ2-4 NA TRBV30
CASSLDPLATSGNTIYF TGTGCCAGCAGCTTAGATCCTTTGGCCACGTCTGGAAACACCATATATTTT NA TRBJ1-3 NA TRBV11-2
CASSPSNYGYTF TGTGCCAGCAGCCCCTCTAACTATGGCTACACCTTC NA TRBJ1-2 few TRBV9
CASSGQGTGNTIYF TGTGCCAGCAGTGGACAGGGAACTGGAAACACCATATATTTT TRBD1 TRBJ1-3 NA TRBV2
CASSQLGGARAEAFF TGTGCCAGCAGCCAATTGGGGGGGGCGCGGGCTGAAGCTTTCTTT NA TRBJ1-1 few TRBV27
CASSLLYNEQFF TGTGCCAGCAGTCTCCTTTACAATGAGCAGTTCTTC NA TRBJ2-1 NA TRBV6-2/TRBV6-3
CASSSLQGAVAQFF TGTGCCAGCAGTTCTCTACAGGGGGCAGTAGCGCAGTTCTTC TRBD1 TRBJ2-1 NA TRBV2
CASSTRGSDTQYF TGTGCCAGCAGCACCCGGGGGTCAGATACGCAGTATTTT NA TRBJ2-3 NA TRBV7-2
CASSVTSDEQFF TGCGCCAGCAGTGTGACAAGTGATGAGCAGTTCTTC NA TRBJ2-1 NA TRBV5-1
CASCLDSLMNTEAFF TGTGCCAGCTGTTTGGACAGCCTTATGAACACTGAAGCTTTCTTT NA TRBJ1-1 NA TRBV6-5
CASSLAGARNEQYF TGTGCCAGCAGCTTAGCGGGGGCCAGGAACGAGCAGTACTTC TRBD2 TRBJ2-7 few TRBV5-6
CASSEGYRPSGANVLTF TGTGCCAGCAGTGAAGGGTACAGGCCCTCTGGGGCCAACGTCCTGACTTTC NA TRBJ2-6 NA TRBV2
CASSFQLAANNEQFF TGCGCCAGCAGCTTCCAACTAGCGGCAAACAATGAGCAGTTCTTC TRBD2 TRBJ2-1 once TRBV5-1
CASSLSQGVRNTIYF TGTGCCAGCAGTTTAAGCCAGGGGGTAAGAAACACCATATATTTT TRBD1 TRBJ1-3 NA TRBV28
CASSQPTVGRPDEKLFF TGCGCCAGCAGCCAACCCACGGTGGGGAGGCCGGATGAAAAACTGTTTTTT NA TRBJ1-4 NA TRBV4-1
CASSQVLTGYEQYF TGCGCCAGCAGCCAAGTTCTGACAGGCTACGAGCAGTACTTC NA TRBJ2-7 NA TRBV4-1
CASSQATTQETQYF TGTGCCAGCAGCCAAGCGACTACCCAAGAGACCCAGTACTTC NA TRBJ2-5 NA TRBV3-1/TRBV3-2
CASSEGTYQGTQYF TGTGCCAGCAGTGAGGGGACATACCAAGGGACCCAGTACTTC NA TRBJ2-5 NA TRBV2
CASSGGPGEQYF TGCGCCAGTAGCGGGGGCCCGGGCGAGCAGTACTTC TRBD2 TRBJ2-7 NA TRBV10-1
CAALGRGSYEQYF TGTGCCGCCCTGGGGCGTGGCTCCTACGAGCAGTACTTC NA TRBJ2-7 once TRBV28
CASMRDRGVNTIYF TGTGCCAGCATGAGAGACAGGGGGGTAAACACCATATATTTT TRBD1 TRBJ1-3 NA TRBV6-5
CASRGGQYNSPLHF TGTGCCAGCAGGGGGGGACAGTATAATTCACCCCTCCACTTT TRBD1 TRBJ1-6 NA TRBV2
CASSSGGANTDTQYF TGTGCCAGCAGTTCGGGCGGGGCAAACACAGATACGCAGTATTTT NA TRBJ2-3 NA TRBV6-5
CAWSRTTSGRQFF TGTGCCTGGAGTCGAACAACTAGCGGGCGGCAGTTCTTC TRBD2 TRBJ2-1 NA TRBV30
CASSFPGSYEQYF TGTGCCAGCAGCTTCCCAGGATCCTACGAGCAGTACTTC NA TRBJ2-7 few TRBV7-9
CASIRDRGPGELFF TGTGCCAGCATTCGAGACAGGGGCCCCGGGGAGCTGTTTTTT TRBD1 TRBJ2-2 NA TRBV2
CASSTSSGKSVNEQFF TGCGCCAGCAGCACTTCAAGCGGGAAGAGCGTCAATGAGCAGTTCTTC TRBD2 TRBJ2-1 NA TRBV5-1
CASSLVGTGGSPLHF TGTGCCAGCAGTTTAGTGGGGACAGGTGGCTCACCCCTCCACTTT TRBD1 TRBJ1-6 NA TRBV27
CASFSPGGEPTEAFF TGTGCCAGCTTCTCCCCGGGCGGGGAACCGACTGAAGCTTTCTTT NA TRBJ1-1 NA TRBV28
CASSWTGFETEAFF TGCGCCAGCAGCTGGACAGGGTTTGAGACTGAAGCTTTCTTT TRBD1 TRBJ1-1 NA TRBV5-1
CASSGQGGINTEAFF TGTGCCAGCAGTGGGCAGGGAGGGATTAACACTGAAGCTTTCTTT NA TRBJ1-1 few TRBV2
CASSFRGDNQPQHF TGTGCCAGCAGTTTTCGGGGGGATAATCAGCCCCAGCATTTT NA TRBJ1-5 once TRBV27
CASSQDIGGGYTF TGTGCCAGCAGCCAAGATATCGGAGGGGGCTACACCTTC NA TRBJ1-2 NA TRBV3-1/TRBV3-2
CASSSAWLAGSTQYF TGTGCCAGCAGCTCTGCGTGGCTAGCGGGCTCTACCCAGTACTTC TRBD2 TRBJ2-5 once TRBV7-8
CASRTSGTDTQYF TGTGCCAGCAGAACTTCGGGCACAGATACGCAGTATTTT NA TRBJ2-3 NA TRBV7-9
CASLDRVRNTEAFF TGTGCCAGCCTGGACAGGGTACGGAACACTGAAGCTTTCTTT TRBD1 TRBJ1-1 NA TRBV2
CASKAGSHYNSPLHF TGTGCCAGCAAAGCGGGGTCCCACTATAATTCACCCCTCCACTTT NA TRBJ1-6 NA TRBV6-5
CASSAGEGWGYTF TGTGCCAGCAGCGCCGGTGAGGGCTGGGGCTACACCTTC NA TRBJ1-2 NA TRBV7-3
CASSVAGTGLMSEQYF TGTGCCAGCAGCGTAGCCGGGACAGGGCTTATGAGCGAGCAGTACTTC TRBD1 TRBJ2-7 NA TRBV9
CASSQTVSSYGYTF TGTGCCAGCAGCCAAACCGTTTCTAGCTATGGCTACACCTTC NA TRBJ1-2 NA TRBV3-1/TRBV3-2
CAWNGGISNQPQHF TGTGCCTGGAATGGAGGGATAAGCAATCAGCCCCAGCATTTT NA TRBJ1-5 NA TRBV30
CASSLDLAGGTDTQYF TGTGCCAGCAGCTTAGATCTAGCGGGGGGAACAGATACGCAGTATTTT TRBD2 TRBJ2-3 NA TRBV11-2
CASSPGQGSSYNEQFF TGTGCCAGCAGCCCGGGACAGGGTTCGTCCTACAATGAGCAGTTCTTC TRBD1 TRBJ2-1 NA TRBV7-6
CASSKGAMQETQYF TGTGCCAGCAGCAAAGGGGCTATGCAAGAGACCCAGTACTTC NA TRBJ2-5 few TRBV21-1
CASRGLAGESSYNEQFF TGCGCCAGCAGGGGACTAGCGGGGGAGAGCTCCTACAATGAGCAGTTCTTC TRBD2 TRBJ2-1 NA TRBV4-1